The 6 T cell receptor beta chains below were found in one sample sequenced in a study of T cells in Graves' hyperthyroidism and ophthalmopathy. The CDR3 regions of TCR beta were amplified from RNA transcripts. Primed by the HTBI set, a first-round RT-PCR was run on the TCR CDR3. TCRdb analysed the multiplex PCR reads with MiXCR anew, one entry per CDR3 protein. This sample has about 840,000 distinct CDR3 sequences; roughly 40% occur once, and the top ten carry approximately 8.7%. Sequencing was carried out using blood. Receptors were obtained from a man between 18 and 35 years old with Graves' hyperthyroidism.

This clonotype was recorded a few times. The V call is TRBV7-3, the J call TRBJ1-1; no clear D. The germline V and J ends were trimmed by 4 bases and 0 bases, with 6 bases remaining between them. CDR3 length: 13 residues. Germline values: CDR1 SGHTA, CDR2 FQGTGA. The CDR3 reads CASSSWLNTEAFF. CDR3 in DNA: TGTGCCAGCAGCTCCTGGCTGAACACTGAAGCTTTCTTT.

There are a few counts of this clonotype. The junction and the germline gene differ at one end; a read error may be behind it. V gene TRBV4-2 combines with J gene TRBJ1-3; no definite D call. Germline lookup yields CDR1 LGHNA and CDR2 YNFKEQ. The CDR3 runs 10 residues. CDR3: CARRWNTIYF. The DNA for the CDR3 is TGTGCCCGCAGGTGGAACACCATATATTTT.

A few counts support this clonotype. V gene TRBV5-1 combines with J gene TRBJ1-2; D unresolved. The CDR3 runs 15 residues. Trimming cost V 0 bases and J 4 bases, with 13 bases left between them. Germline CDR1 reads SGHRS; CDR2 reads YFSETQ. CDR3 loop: CASSLETENSYGYTF. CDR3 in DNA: TGCGCCAGCAGCTTGGAAACGGAGAACTCCTATGGCTACACCTTC.

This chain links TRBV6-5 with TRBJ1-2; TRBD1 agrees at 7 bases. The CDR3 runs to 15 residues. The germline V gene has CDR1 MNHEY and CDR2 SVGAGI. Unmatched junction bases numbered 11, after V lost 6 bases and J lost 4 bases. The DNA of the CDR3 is TGTGCCAGCAGCCGTCCGGGACAGAGATTCTATGGCTACACCTTC. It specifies CASSRPGQRFYGYTF.

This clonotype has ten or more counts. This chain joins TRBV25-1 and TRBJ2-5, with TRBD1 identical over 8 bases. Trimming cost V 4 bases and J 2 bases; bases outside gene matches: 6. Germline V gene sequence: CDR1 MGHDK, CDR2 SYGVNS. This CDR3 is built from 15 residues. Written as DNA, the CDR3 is TGTGCCAGCAGTGGGATATGGGACAGGCAAGAGACCCAGTACTTC. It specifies CASSGIWDRQETQYF.

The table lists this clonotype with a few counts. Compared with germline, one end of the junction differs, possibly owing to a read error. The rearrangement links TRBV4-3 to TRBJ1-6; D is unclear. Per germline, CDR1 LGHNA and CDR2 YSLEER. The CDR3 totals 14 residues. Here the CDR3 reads CASSHLGVNPPLHF. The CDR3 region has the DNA TGCGCCAGCAGCCATCTAGGAGTTAATCCACCCCTCCACTTT.